The rows below give T cell receptor beta chains drawn from one sample of a study of T cell responses to AZD1222 COVID-19 vaccine. Profiling relied on immunoSEQ multiplex PCR, and the TCRdb table lists in-frame clones only, not all of them. The profile shows some 84,000 clones, roughly nine tenths of them singletons. The input for sequencing was peripheral blood, taken 28 days after the second AZD1222 dose. All receptors derive from an adult who received the AZD1222 COVID-19 vaccine. Both conserved end residues are trimmed from each CDR3.

V	J	CDR3
TRBV4-1	TRBJ1-5	ASSQDPTGGSQPQH
TRBV5-1	TRBJ1-6	ASSLGGGDSPLH
TRBV4-1	TRBJ2-3	ASSQARTASTDTQY
TRBV5-1	TRBJ2-7	ASSWITSSYEQY
TRBV11-2	TRBJ2-1	ASSLVRRDRGFRQF
TRBV18	TRBJ1-6	ASSPPADSPLH
TRBV5-4	TRBJ1-1	ASSLMPLGDTEAF
TRBV5-8	TRBJ1-1	ASRFQGSTEAF
TRBV9	TRBJ1-4	ASSRGAREKLF
TRBV24-1	TRBJ1-5	APDGYSNQPQH
TRBV15	TRBJ1-1	ATSSHLGPRRAF
TRBV6-4	TRBJ1-4	ASSDSTGEKLF
TRBV19	TRBJ2-7	ASSKTGGPYEQY
TRBV7-2	TRBJ1-1	ASNPGWNTEAF
TRBV19	TRBJ1-2	ASKAGEEYGYT
TRBV5-8	TRBJ1-2	ASSLYTYGYT
TRBV9	TRBJ2-1	ASSPSGGSYNEQF
TRBV6-1	TRBJ1-2	ASSESPLHGYT
TRBV7-9	TRBJ1-5	ASSPLGVGTSNQPQH
TRBV7-3	TRBJ2-7	ASSSPGQKYEQY
TRBV21-1	TRBJ2-5	ASSKVRDRGPSTQY
TRBV4-1	TRBJ1-5	ASSPRAELSNQPQH
TRBV18	TRBJ1-1	ASSPPNRHLNTEAF
TRBV19	TRBJ2-3	ASSIGGGPTDTQY
TRBV7-9	TRBJ2-3	ASSFLEGSTDTQY
TRBV7-2	TRBJ2-3	ASSLAGKDTQY
TRBV7-9	TRBJ1-1	ASSDGQSEAF
TRBV7-2	TRBJ2-1	ASSLLAGLNEQF